The next 20 T cell receptor beta chains were all read from a single sample in a study of immune reconstitution after stem cell transplant in scleroderma. TCRdb re-derived calls from the RT-PCR reads in MiXCR, one entry per CDR3 protein. This sample has 3,500 to 4,000 distinct CDR3 sequences, with roughly 5.8% found just once. This specimen was taken before or after autologous hematopoietic stem cell transplantation (not recorded which). These receptors all come from a female donor with systemic sclerosis.

This clonotype turned up a few times. The V and J genes are TRBV19 and TRBJ2-7; maybe TRBD2 (6 bases). Germline-derived CDR1 and CDR2 are LNHDA and SQIVND (reference sequence). The CDR3 consists of 15 residues. Trimming pared 1 base from V and 7 bases from J, leaving 17 bases between. CDR3 sequence: CASSIGASDGSEQYF. DNA of the CDR3: TGTGCCAGTAGTATAGGCGCTAGCGACGGATCAGAGCAGTACTTC.

This clonotype is large (0.1 to 1%). The chain is built from TRBV5-1 and TRBJ1-2; D not certain. This CDR3 has 15 amino acids. Germline-derived CDR1 and CDR2 are SGHRS and YFSETQ. Trimming stripped 0 bases from V and 4 bases from J, with 13 bases between. CDR3 sequence (DNA): TGCGCCAGCAGCTTGGGAGAAACTAACGGCTATGGCTACACCTTC. This encodes CASSLGETNGYGYTF.

A note on this clonotype: This may stem from a read error, because a much larger clone lies one nucleotide away. The genes are TRBV5-1 and TRBJ1-1; TRBD1 matches at 9 bases. From germline, CDR1 is SGHRS and CDR2 YFSETQ. The CDR3 consists of 15 residues. The chain's CDR3 is CASRYSDRGNAEAFF. The CDR3, as DNA: TGCGCCAGCAGGTATAGCGACAGGGGGAACGCTGAAGCTTTCTTT.

By sample share, this clonotype is medium-sized. The rearrangement uses TRBV15 and TRBJ2-7; D is ambiguous. Germline V lookup: CDR1 LNHNV, CDR2 YYDKDF (reference sequence). The ends were cut back, 3 bases at V and 6 bases at J, with 9 bases in the middle. The CDR3 covers 12 residues. Here the CDR3 reads CATSSDVGEQYF. For the CDR3, the DNA is TGTGCCACCAGCAGTGATGTGGGCGAGCAGTACTTC.

This clonotype is medium-sized (0.01 to 0.1%) by share. The genes are TRBV27 and TRBJ1-2, with D possibly matching TRBD1 (5 bases). Trimming shortened V by 6 bases and J by 7 bases, and 18 bases separated the two germline ends. Germline lookup yields CDR1 MNHEY and CDR2 SMNVEV (reference sequence). There are 14 residues in the CDR3. CDR3 DNA: TGTGCCAGCAGCCTCAACTGGGGCTTAAGTGGCTACACCTTC. This sequence encodes CASSLNWGLSGYTF.

Judged by abundance, this clonotype is medium-sized. The chain uses TRBV5-1 and TRBJ2-5; D may be TRBD1 or TRBD2 (5 bases each). The length of the CDR3 is 16 residues. Germline loops: CDR1 SGHRS, CDR2 YFSETQ. Trimming took 4 bases from V and 3 from J, leaving 19 bases between them. As DNA, the CDR3 is TGCGCCAGCAGCCCCATGTCACCGGGACGAGAAGAGACCCAGTACTTC. Translation: CASSPMSPGREETQYF.

By frequency in the sample, this clonotype is medium-sized. The V and J genes are TRBV12-3 or TRBV12-4 and TRBJ1-5; the D gene is possibly TRBD1 (5 bases). The CDR3 consists of 18 residues. V was trimmed by 1 base and J by 1 base, leaving 17 bases between them. The CDR3 here is CASSLDIGGNPSNQPQHF. CDR3 nucleotide sequence: TGTGCCAGCAGTTTAGATATCGGGGGAAATCCCAGCAATCAGCCCCAGCATTTT.

In its sample, this clonotype ranks as medium-sized. The rearrangement links TRBV10-3 to TRBJ1-5, with 8 bases lining up with TRBD1. V lost 1 base to trimming and J lost 5 bases; unmatched junction nucleotides: 10. CDR1 and CDR2 (germline): ENHRY, SYGVKD. This CDR3 has 17 residues. CDR3 residues: CAISEFRQGMFHQPQHF. Here the CDR3 DNA reads TGTGCCATCAGTGAGTTTAGACAGGGGATGTTCCATCAGCCCCAGCATTTT.

This clonotype occurred many times. The chain employs TRBV20-1 and TRBJ2-1, with 10 positions matching TRBD2. The CDR3 contains 13 residues. The junction had 3 bases not matched to a gene; V was cut back by 5 bases and J by 5 bases. Germline V gives CDR1 DFQATT, CDR2 SNEGSKA (reference sequence). The CDR3 nucleotides read TGCAGTGCTCTTGGACTAGCGGACAATGAGCAGTTCTTC. Protein: CSALGLADNEQFF.

Worth noting for this clonotype: The germline gene is not matched at one end of the junction; a read error may be the cause. The V call is TRBV10-3, the J call TRBJ2-7; D is unresolved. The germline V gene encodes CDR1 ENHRY and CDR2 SYGVKD. CDR3 size: 11 residues. The CDR3 DNA reads as TGTGCCATGTCGGGTGGGTACGAGCAGCACTTC. It is translated as CAMSGGYEQHF.

This clonotype is classed as medium-sized. CDR3 loop: CATSRVRLKGGIEQYF. The CDR3 DNA reads TGTGCCACCAGCAGAGTTCGCCTGAAAGGGGGCATCGAGCAGTACTTC. The gene calls are TRBV15 and TRBJ2-7; 7 bases align to TRBD1. The CDR3 is made up of 16 amino acids. Germline CDR1 is LNHNV and CDR2 is YYDKDF (reference sequence). The junction had 12 bases not matched to a gene; V was cut back by 1 base and J by 6 bases.

In this sample, this clonotype is medium-sized (0.01 to 0.1%). The chain uses TRBV6-1 and TRBJ2-7; D ambiguous. V dropped 7 bases and J dropped 3 bases, with 19 bases sitting between them. The CDR3 is made up of 15 amino acids. The V gene's germline CDR1 is MNHNS and CDR2 SASEGT. The CDR3 loop is CASTRLESLSYEQYF. For the CDR3, the DNA is TGTGCCAGCACTCGATTGGAGAGCCTAAGCTACGAGCAGTACTTC.

This clonotype is deemed medium-sized. V usage is TRBV18 and J usage is TRBJ1-1, with TRBD1 matching over 7 bases. V lost 3 bases to trimming and J lost 3 bases; unmatched junction nucleotides: 4. Germline V gene sequence: CDR1 KGHSH, CDR2 LQKENI. The CDR3 is 14 residues long. CDR3 residues: CASSPTGVYTEAFF. The CDR3 nucleotides are TGTGCCAGCTCACCTACAGGGGTTTACACTGAAGCTTTCTTT.

By share of the sample, this clonotype is medium-sized. The rearrangement links TRBV27 to TRBJ1-2; 7 bases are a match to TRBD1. Looked up from germline, CDR1 is MNHEY and CDR2 is SMNVEV (reference sequence). The CDR3 totals 13 residues. V trimming: 7 bases; J trimming: 7 bases; junction bases outside the gene matches: 9. CDR3 nucleotides: TGTGCCAGCACCGCGGACAGGTTTCGTGGCTACACCTTC. It translates to CASTADRFRGYTF.

This clonotype has a count of ten or more. The chain links TRBV19 to TRBJ1-2, with a possible D match to TRBD1 (5 bases). CDR3 length: 14 residues. Germline V gene lookup returns CDR1 LNHDA and CDR2 SQIVND (reference sequence). V lost 3 bases and J lost 8, with 16 bases in between. The CDR3: CASSMTSRWGGYTF. DNA of the CDR3: TGTGCCAGTAGTATGACAAGTCGATGGGGGGGCTACACCTTC.

The genes are TRBV7-9 and TRBJ2-7; D perhaps matches TRBD1 (6 bases). The germline gives CDR1 SEHNR, CDR2 FQNEAQ (reference sequence). CDR3 length: 14 residues. The V and J ends lost 5 bases and 2 bases respectively, with 13 bases between them. The CDR3 sequence is CASSLGTPPYEQYF. The CDR3 DNA sequence: TGTGCCAGCAGCCTCGGGACACCTCCCTACGAGCAGTACTTC.

In its sample, this clonotype ranks as medium-sized. In nucleotides, the CDR3 is TGCAGTGCTAGGACAGGGTTCCTAGCCAAAAACATTCAGTACTTC. Amino acids: CSARTGFLAKNIQYF. This sequence joins TRBV20-1 and TRBJ2-4, with 7 positions matching TRBD1. This CDR3 region has 15 residues. V lost 3 bases, J lost 0 bases, and 5 bases stayed unmatched. Looked up from germline, CDR1 is DFQATT and CDR2 is SNEGSKA (reference sequence).

This chain joins TRBV7-2 and TRBJ2-6, with 10 nucleotides matching TRBD1. The CDR3 length is 18 residues. Unmatched junction bases numbered 9, after V lost 3 bases and J lost 4 bases. CDR1 SGHTA and CDR2 FQGNSA come from the germline V gene. The chain's CDR3 is CASSFFGQGVAGANVLTF. The CDR3 DNA reads as TGTGCCAGCAGCTTTTTTGGACAGGGGGTGGCAGGGGCCAACGTCCTGACTTTC.

Relative to its sample, this clonotype is medium-sized. The chain uses TRBV7-2 and TRBJ2-5; D tentatively reads TRBD1 or TRBD2 (5 bases each). The CDR3 is 14 residues long. The germline V gene encodes CDR1 SGHTA and CDR2 FQGNSA. Trimming stripped 2 bases from V and 5 bases from J, with 12 bases between. The CDR3 here is CASSLSGAWETQYF. CDR3 DNA: TGTGCCAGCAGCTTATCCGGGGCATGGGAGACCCAGTACTTC.

This clonotype qualifies as medium-sized. The chain links TRBV28 to TRBJ2-7, with D possibly TRBD2 on 5 matching bases. The CDR3 has 16 amino acids. Germline lookup yields CDR1 MDHEN and CDR2 SYDVKM. V lost 4 bases, J lost 0 bases, and 16 bases lay in between. CDR3 in DNA: TGTGCCAGCAGTTCACACGGCGGGCTAAGCTCCTACGAGCAGTACTTC. This translates into CASSSHGGLSSYEQYF.